This T cell receptor beta chain comes out of a study of T-cell memory formation after mild COVID-19. The study, taken as a whole, reports: Confirmation was lacking for SARS-CoV-2 specificity of second-wave clones that peaked on day 37. The study found contracting CD4+ clones mainly in CM and EM and contracting CD8+ clones in EMRA. Pre-infection memory already had some responding clones, implying cross-reactive memory joined.

TCRdb recomputed calls from the 5' RACE reads with MiXCR, one row per CDR3 protein. This sample has 200,000 or so distinct CDR3 sequences; 16% occur once, and the top ten carry around 1.9%. About this clonotype itself: The antigen remains undetermined.

Germline V CDR1 and CDR2: SGHDT, YYEEEE. The CDR3 is 13 residues long. V shed 2 bases and J shed 7 bases, with 7 bases lying between them. The sequenced sample was PBMCs or a T cell subset sorted from them (not recorded which). This chain links TRBV5-6 with TRBJ1-6; D gene ambiguous. This TCR came from an adult woman who had mild COVID-19 (a few samples of this study predate the infection). Cell type and time point are not known. The CDR3 sequence: CASSFIRNSPLHF. In DNA, the CDR3 is TGTGCCAGCAGCTTCATTCGAAATTCACCCCTCCACTTT.